Only a few counts were recorded for the clone carrying this T cell receptor beta chain. The antigen is unknown. CDR3 length equals 13 residues. Looked up from germline, CDR1 is MNHNS and CDR2 is SASEGT. Trimming stripped 2 bases from V and 4 bases from J, with 8 bases between. Profiled with immunoSEQ multiplex PCR; TCRdb holds only in-frame clones, not every one. There are approximately 65,000 clones in the sample; about nine tenths occur only once, and about 0.71% lies in the top ten. This sample is part of a study of stem cell transplantation in POMP-related autoinflammatory disease. Study overall: Pre-transplant patients had naive-skewed CD4+ T cells and few CD8+ T cells. General study results and limits: A trend toward lower repertoire diversity and greater clonality appeared in every analyzed T-cell subset of PRAID patients. Fewer unique TRB V-J gene pairings were identified in patients with PRAID.

The chain employs TRBV6-1 and TRBJ2-5; D may be TRBD2 (5 bases). The starting material was CD4+ T cells from PBMCs, obtained after stem cell transplantation. This clonotype was obtained from a human patient with POMP-related autoinflammation and immune dysregulation (PRAID). Some T cells may be the graft donor's. The CDR3 sequence: CASSESGIETQYF. The CDR3, as DNA: TGTGCCAGCAGTGAATCGGGGATAGAGACCCAGTACTTC.